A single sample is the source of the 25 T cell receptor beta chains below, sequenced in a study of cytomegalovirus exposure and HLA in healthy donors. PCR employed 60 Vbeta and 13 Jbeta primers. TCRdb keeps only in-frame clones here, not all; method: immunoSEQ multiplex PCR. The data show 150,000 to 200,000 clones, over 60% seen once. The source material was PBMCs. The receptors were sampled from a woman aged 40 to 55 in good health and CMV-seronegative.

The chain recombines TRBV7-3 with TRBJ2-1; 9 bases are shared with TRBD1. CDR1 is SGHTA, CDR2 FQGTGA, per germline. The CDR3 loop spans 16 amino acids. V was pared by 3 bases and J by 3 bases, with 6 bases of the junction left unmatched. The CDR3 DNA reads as TGTGCCAGCAGCTTCTACGGGACAGGGAGCTACAATGAGCAGTTCTTC. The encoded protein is CASSFYGTGSYNEQFF.

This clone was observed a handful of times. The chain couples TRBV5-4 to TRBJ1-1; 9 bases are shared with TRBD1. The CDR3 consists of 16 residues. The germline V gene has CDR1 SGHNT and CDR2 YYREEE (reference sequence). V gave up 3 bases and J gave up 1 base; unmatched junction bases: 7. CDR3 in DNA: TGTGCCAGCAGCTCGGCAAACAGGGGGCGGAACACTGAAGCTTTCTTT. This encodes CASSSANRGRNTEAFF. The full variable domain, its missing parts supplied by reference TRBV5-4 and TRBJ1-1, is ETGVTQSPTHLIKTRGQQVTLRCSSQSGHNTVSWYQQALGQGPQFIFQYYREEENGRGNFPPRFSGLQFPNYSSELNVNALELDDSALYLCASSSANRGRNTEAFFGQGTRLTVV.

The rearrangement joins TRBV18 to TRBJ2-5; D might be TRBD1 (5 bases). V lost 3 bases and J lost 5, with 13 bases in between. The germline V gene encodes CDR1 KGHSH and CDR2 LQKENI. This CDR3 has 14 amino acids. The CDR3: CASSPAGLEETQYF. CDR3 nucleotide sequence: TGTGCCAGCTCACCGGCAGGGCTAGAGGAGACCCAGTACTTC.

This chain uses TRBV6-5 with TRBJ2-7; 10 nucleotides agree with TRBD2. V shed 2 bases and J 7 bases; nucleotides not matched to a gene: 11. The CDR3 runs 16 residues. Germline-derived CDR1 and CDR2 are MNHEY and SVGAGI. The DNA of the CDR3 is TGTGCCAGCAGTTACCCTGGGGCTAGCGGGAGAGGGGAGCAGTACTTC. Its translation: CASSYPGASGRGEQYF.

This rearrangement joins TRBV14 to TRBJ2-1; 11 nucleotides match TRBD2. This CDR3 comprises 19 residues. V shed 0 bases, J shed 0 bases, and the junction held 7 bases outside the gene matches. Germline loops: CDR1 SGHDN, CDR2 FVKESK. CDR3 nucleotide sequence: TGTGCCAGCAGCCAAGATGGTACTAGCGGGAGTTTCTCCTACAATGAGCAGTTCTTC. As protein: CASSQDGTSGSFSYNEQFF.

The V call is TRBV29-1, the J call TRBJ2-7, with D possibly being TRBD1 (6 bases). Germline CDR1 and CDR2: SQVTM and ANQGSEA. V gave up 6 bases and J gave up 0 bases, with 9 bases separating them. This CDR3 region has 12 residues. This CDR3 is CSVGDTSYEQYV. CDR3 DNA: TGCAGCGTGGGGGACACCTCCTACGAGCAGTACGTC.

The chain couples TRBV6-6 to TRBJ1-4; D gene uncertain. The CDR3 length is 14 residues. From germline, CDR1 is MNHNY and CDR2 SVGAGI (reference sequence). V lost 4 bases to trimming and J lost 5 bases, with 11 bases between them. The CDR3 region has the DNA TGTGCCAGCAGTTTCGGTACAGTAAATGAAAAACTGTTTTTT. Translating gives CASSFGTVNEKLFF.

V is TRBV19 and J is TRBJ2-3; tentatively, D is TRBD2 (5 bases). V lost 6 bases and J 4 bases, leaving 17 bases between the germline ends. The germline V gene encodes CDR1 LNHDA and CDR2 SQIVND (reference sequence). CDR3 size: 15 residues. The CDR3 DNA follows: TGTGCCAGTAGCCGTGACGGGGTTTCCCCAGATACGCAGTATTTT. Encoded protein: CASSRDGVSPDTQYF.

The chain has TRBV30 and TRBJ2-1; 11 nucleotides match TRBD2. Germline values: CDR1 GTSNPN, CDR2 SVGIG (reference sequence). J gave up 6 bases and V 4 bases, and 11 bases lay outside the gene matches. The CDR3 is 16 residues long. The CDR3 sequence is CAWTLGLAGGSNEQFF. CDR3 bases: TGTGCCTGGACGTTGGGTCTAGCGGGAGGATCCAATGAGCAGTTCTTC.

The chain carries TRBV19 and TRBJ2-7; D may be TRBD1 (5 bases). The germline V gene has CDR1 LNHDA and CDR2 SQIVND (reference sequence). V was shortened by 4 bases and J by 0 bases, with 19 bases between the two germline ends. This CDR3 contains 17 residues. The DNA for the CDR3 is TGTGCCAGTAGTAATAACCCAGGGAAAATAAACTCCTACGAGCAGTACTTC. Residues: CASSNNPGKINSYEQYF.

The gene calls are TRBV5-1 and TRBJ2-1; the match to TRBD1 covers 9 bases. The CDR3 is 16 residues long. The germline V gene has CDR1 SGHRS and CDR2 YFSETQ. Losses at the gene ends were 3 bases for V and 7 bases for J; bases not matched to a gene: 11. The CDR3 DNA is TGCGCCAGCAGCTGGGGGGGACAGGGAATTTCGAATGAGCAGTTCTTC. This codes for CASSWGGQGISNEQFF.

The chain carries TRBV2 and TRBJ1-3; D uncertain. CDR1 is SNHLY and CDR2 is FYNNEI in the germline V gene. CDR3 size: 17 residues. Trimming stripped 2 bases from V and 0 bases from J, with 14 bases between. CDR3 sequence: CASSEIRNGYSGNTIYF. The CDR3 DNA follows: TGTGCCAGCAGTGAAATAAGAAACGGGTACTCTGGAAACACCATATATTTT. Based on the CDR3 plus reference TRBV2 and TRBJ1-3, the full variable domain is EPEVTQTPSHQVTQMGQEVILRCVPISNHLYFYWYRQILGQKVEFLVSFYNNEISEKSEIFDDQFSVERPDGSNFTLKIRSTKLEDSAMYFCASSEIRNGYSGNTIYFGEGSWLTVV.

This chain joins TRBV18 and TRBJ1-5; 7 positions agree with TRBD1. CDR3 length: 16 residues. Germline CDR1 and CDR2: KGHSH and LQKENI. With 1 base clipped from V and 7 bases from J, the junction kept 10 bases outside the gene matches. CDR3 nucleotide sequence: TGTGCCAGCTCACCACGACTGACAGGGTACGGGCAGCCCCAGCATTTT. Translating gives CASSPRLTGYGQPQHF.

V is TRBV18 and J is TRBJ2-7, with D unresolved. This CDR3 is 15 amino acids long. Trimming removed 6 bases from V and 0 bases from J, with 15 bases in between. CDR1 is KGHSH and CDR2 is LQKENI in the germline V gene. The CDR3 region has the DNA TGTGCCAGCTCTCAGACTGGAAAAAGCTCCTACGAGCAGTACGTC. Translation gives CASSQTGKSSYEQYV.

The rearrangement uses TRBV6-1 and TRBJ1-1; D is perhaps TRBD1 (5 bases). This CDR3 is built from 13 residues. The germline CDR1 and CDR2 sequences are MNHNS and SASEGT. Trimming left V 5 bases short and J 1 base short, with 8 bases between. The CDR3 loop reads CASSPTENTEAFF. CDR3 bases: TGTGCCAGCAGTCCGACAGAGAACACTGAAGCTTTCTTT.

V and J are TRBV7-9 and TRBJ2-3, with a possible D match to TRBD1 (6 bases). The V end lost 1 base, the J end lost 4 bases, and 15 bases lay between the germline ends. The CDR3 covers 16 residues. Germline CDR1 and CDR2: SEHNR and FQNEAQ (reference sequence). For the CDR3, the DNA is TGTGCCAGCAGCTTAGGCACAGGGTCGGTGGCAGATACGCAGTATTTT. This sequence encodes CASSLGTGSVADTQYF.

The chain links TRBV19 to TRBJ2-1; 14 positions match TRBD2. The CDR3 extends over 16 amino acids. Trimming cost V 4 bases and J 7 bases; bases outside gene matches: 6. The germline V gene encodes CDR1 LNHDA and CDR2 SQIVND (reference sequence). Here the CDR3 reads CASSRLAGGSSNEQFF. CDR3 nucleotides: TGTGCCAGTAGTAGACTAGCGGGAGGGTCCTCAAATGAGCAGTTCTTC.

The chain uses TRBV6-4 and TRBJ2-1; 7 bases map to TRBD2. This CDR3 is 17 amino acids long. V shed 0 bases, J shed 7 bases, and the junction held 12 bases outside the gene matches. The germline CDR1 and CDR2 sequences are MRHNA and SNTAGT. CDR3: CASSDSDGGPGGNEQFF. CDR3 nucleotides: TGTGCCAGCAGTGACTCCGATGGCGGGCCCGGGGGGAATGAGCAGTTCTTC.

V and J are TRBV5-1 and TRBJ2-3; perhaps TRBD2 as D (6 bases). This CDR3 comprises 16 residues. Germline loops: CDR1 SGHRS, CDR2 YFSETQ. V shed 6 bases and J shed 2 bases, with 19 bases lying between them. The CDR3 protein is CASKGRGTPYTDTQYF. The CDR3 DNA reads TGCGCCAGCAAGGGTCGGGGGACCCCTTACACAGATACGCAGTATTTT.

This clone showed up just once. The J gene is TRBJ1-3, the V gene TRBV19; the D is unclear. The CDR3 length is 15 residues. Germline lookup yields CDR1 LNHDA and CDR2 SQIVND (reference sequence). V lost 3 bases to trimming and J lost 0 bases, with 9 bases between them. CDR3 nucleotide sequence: TGTGCCAGTAGTATTCGGGTCCTCTCTGGAAACACCATATATTTT. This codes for CASSIRVLSGNTIYF. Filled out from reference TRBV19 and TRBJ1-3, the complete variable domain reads DGGITQSPKYLFRKEGQNVTLSCEQNLNHDAMYWYRQDPGQGLRLIYYSQIVNDFQKGDIAEGYSVSREKKESFPLTVTSAQKNPTAFYLCASSIRVLSGNTIYFGEGSWLTVV.

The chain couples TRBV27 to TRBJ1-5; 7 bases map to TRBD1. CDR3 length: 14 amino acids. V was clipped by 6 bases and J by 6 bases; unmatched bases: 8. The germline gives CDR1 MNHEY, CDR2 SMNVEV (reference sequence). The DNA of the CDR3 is TGTGCCAGCAGCAGACAGGGTAAAATTCAGCCCCAGCATTTT. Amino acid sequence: CASSRQGKIQPQHF.

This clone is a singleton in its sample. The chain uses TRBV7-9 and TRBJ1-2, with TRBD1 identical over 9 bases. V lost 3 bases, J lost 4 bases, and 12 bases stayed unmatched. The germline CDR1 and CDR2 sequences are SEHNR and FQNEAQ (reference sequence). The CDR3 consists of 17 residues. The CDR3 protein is CASSFRDRGINLYGYTF. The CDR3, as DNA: TGTGCCAGCAGCTTTCGAGACAGGGGGATCAATCTCTATGGCTACACCTTC.

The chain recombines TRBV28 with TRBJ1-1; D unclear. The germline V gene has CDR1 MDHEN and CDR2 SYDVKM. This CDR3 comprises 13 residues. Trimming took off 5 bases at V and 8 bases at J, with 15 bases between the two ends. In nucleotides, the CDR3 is TGTGCCAGCAGTGAAGGAGGAGGTAGAGAAGCTTTCTTT. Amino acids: CASSEGGGREAFF.

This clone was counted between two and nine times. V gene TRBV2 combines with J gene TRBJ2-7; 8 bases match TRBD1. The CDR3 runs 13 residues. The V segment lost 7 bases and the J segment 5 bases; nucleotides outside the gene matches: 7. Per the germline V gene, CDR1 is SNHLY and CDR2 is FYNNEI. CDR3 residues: CASTPDRVNEQYF. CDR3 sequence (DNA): TGTGCCAGCACCCCGGACAGGGTGAACGAGCAGTACTTC.

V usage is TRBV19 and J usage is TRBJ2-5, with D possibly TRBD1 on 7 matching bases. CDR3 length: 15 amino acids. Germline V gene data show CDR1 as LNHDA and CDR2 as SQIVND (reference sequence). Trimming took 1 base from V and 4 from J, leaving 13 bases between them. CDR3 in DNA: TGTGCCAGTAGTATAGGTCGGCAGGGGGGAGAGACCCAGTACTTC. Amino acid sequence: CASSIGRQGGETQYF. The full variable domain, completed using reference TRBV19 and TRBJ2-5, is DGGITQSPKYLFRKEGQNVTLSCEQNLNHDAMYWYRQDPGQGLRLIYYSQIVNDFQKGDIAEGYSVSREKKESFPLTVTSAQKNPTAFYLCASSIGRQGGETQYFGPGTRLLVL.